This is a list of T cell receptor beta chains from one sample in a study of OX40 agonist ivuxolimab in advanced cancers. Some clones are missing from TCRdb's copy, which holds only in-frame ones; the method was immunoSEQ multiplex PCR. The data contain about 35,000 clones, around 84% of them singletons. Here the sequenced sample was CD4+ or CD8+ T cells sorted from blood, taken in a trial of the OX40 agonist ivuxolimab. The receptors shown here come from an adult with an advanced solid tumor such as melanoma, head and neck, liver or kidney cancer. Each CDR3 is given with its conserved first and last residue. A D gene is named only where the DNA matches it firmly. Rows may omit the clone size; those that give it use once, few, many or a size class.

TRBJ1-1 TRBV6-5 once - CASSYRNTEAFF TGTGCCAGCAGTTACCGGAACACTGAAGCTTTCTTT
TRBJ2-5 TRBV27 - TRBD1 CASRRPGTGETQYF TGTGCCAGCAGACGGCCCGGGACAGGAGAGACCCAGTACTTC
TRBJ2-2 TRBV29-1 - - CSVEAGPVGTGELFF TGCAGCGTTGAGGCGGGACCCGTGGGCACCGGGGAGCTGTTTTTT
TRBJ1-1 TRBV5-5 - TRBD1 CASSSRTGRNTEAFF TGTGCCAGCAGCTCCCGGACAGGGAGGAACACTGAAGCTTTCTTT
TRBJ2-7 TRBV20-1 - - CSATTGYEQYF TGCAGTGCTACTACCGGCTACGAGCAGTACTTC
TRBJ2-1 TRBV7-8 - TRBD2 CASSLRLAGEGEQFF TGTGCCAGCAGCCTCCGACTAGCGGGAGAGGGGGAGCAGTTCTTC
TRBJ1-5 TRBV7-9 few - CASSPGTSNQPQHF TGTGCCAGCAGCCCAGGGACTAGCAATCAGCCCCAGCATTTT
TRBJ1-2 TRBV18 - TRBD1 CASSPGGQGTNYGYTF TGTGCCAGCTCACCAGGTGGACAGGGAACTAACTATGGCTACACCTTC
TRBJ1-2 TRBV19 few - CASQTRVGRNYGYTF TGTGCCAGCCAAACTCGGGTCGGAAGAAACTATGGCTACACCTTC
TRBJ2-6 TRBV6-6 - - CASSQGGSGANVLTF TGTGCCAGCAGCCAGGGGGGCTCTGGGGCCAACGTCCTGACTTTC
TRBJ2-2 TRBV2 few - CASSPSLVVWETGELFF TGTGCCAGCAGCCCTAGCTTAGTAGTATGGGAGACCGGGGAGCTGTTTTTT